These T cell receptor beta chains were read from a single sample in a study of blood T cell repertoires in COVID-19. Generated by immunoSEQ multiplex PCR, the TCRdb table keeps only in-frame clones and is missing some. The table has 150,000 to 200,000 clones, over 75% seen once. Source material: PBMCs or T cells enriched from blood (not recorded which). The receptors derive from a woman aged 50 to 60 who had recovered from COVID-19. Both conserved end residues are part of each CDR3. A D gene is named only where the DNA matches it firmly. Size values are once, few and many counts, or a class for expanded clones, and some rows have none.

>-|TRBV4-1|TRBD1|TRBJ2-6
CASSPGTVTSGANVLTF
TGCGCCAGCAGCCCCGGGACAGTCACTTCTGGGGCCAACGTCCTGACTTTC
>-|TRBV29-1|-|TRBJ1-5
CSVALGGDINQPQHF
TGCAGCGTTGCCCTTGGGGGGGATATCAATCAGCCCCAGCATTTT
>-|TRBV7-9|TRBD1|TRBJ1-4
CASSPGTGASTNEKLFF
TGTGCCAGCAGCCCCGGGACAGGGGCTTCAACTAATGAAAAACTGTTTTTT
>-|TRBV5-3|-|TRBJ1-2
CARSLWGRLAGYTF
TGTGCCAGAAGCTTGTGGGGGCGGTTGGCCGGCTACACCTTC
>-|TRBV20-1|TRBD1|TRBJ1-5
CSASRQGRQPQHF
TGCAGTGCTAGTAGACAGGGGAGGCAGCCCCAGCATTTT
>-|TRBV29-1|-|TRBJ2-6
CSVSTGPGANVLTF
TGCAGCGTTTCCACAGGGCCCGGGGCCAACGTCCTGACTTTC
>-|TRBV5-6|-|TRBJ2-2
CASSPWGANTGELFF
TGTGCCAGCAGCCCCTGGGGGGCGAACACCGGGGAGCTGTTTTTT
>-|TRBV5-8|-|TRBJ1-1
CASSPREWGGGTEAFF
TGTGCCAGCAGCCCCCGAGAATGGGGAGGAGGCACTGAAGCTTTCTTT
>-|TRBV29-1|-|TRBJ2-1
CSASGAPSYNEQFF
TGCAGCGCTTCAGGGGCCCCCAGCTACAATGAGCAGTTCTTC
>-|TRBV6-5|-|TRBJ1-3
CASTKLGVGNTIYF
TGTGCCAGCACTAAATTAGGGGTTGGAAACACCATATATTTT
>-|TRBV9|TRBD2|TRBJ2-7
CASSPQRSSGSNEQYF
TGTGCCAGCAGCCCGCAGAGAAGTAGCGGGTCTAACGAGCAGTACTTC
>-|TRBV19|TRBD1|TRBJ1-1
CASMRDRGLSEAFF
TGTGCCAGTATGAGGGACAGGGGGCTATCTGAAGCTTTCTTT
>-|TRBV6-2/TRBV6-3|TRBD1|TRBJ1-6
CASSPGQGRSASHSPLHF
TGTGCCAGCAGCCCTGGACAGGGCCGGAGTGCCTCCCATTCACCCCTCCACTTT
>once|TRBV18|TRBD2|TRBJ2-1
CASSPPTSEDPYNEQFF
TGTGCCAGCTCACCACCGACTAGCGAGGATCCATACAATGAGCAGTTCTTC
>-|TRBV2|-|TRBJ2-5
CASRAKRWGGGGIRETQYF
TGTGCCAGCAGGGCCAAACGGTGGGGTGGTGGAGGGATACGGGAGACCCAGTACTTC
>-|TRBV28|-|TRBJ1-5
CARGGGVSNQPQHF
TGTGCCAGAGGGGGGGGAGTTAGCAATCAGCCCCAGCATTTT
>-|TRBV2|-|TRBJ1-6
CATADQGYNSPLHF
TGTGCCACCGCCGACCAGGGTTATAATTCACCCCTCCACTTT
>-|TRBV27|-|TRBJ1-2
CASSFVWSQERGYTF
TGTGCCAGCAGTTTCGTTTGGTCCCAAGAGCGCGGCTACACCTTC
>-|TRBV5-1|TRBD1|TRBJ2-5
CASSLGTGGIGETQYF
TGCGCCAGCAGCTTGGGGACAGGGGGCATTGGGGAGACCCAGTACTTC
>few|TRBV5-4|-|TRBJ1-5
CASSLPGVPQHF
TGTGCCAGCAGCCTGCCCGGAGTTCCCCAGCATTTT
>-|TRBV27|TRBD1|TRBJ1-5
CASSRGQGRLEPQHF
TGTGCCAGCAGTAGGGGACAGGGTCGTTTGGAGCCCCAGCATTTT
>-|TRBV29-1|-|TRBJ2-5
CSVVGAYQETQYF
TGCAGCGTTGTGGGAGCGTACCAAGAGACCCAGTACTTC